The 18 T cell receptor beta chains reported below all come from one sample, sequenced in a study of T cells after yellow fever vaccination. MiXCR, run by TCRdb on the 5' RACE reads, gives a single entry per CDR3 protein. The table has around 88,000 distinct CDR3 sequences, 13% seen once. The starting material was CD8+ T cells not binding an NS4B(214-222) dextramer, sorted from PBMCs, obtained less than 25 days after the first yellow fever vaccination. Every receptor here comes from a man younger than 35 who received the YFV17D yellow fever vaccine.

On this clonotype: At one boundary the junction diverges from the germline segment, which might be a read error. V is TRBV7-7 and J is TRBJ2-2; the D gene is possibly TRBD1 (6 bases). The CDR3 is 17 amino acids. Per germline, CDR1 SSHAT and CDR2 FNYEAQ (reference sequence). The chain's CDR3 is CASSNVLQTGNTGELFF. The DNA of the CDR3 is TGTGCTAGCAGTAACGTTCTTCAGACAGGGAACACCGGGGAGCTGTTTTTT. The whole variable domain, filled in from reference TRBV7-7 and TRBJ2-2, reads GAGVSQSPRYKVTKRGQDVTLRCDPISSHATLYWYQQALGQGPEFLTYFNYEAQPDKSGLPSDRFSAERPEGSISTLTIQRTEQRDSAMYRCASSNVLQTGNTGELFFGEGSRLTVL.

The chain links TRBV12-3 or TRBV12-4 to TRBJ2-1; maybe TRBD1 (5 bases). The CDR3 spans 15 residues. The V end was cut by 6 bases, the J end by 0 bases, with 12 bases between. CDR3 bases: TGTGCCAGCAGAACCGACAGTAGCTCCTACAATGAGCAGTTCTTC. It yields the protein CASRTDSSSYNEQFF.

This clonotype was recorded a few times. This chain uses TRBV6-1 with TRBJ2-7; D is possibly TRBD2 (5 bases). This CDR3 is 16 amino acids long. V was shortened by 6 bases and J by 3 bases, with 21 bases between the two germline ends. Looked up from germline, CDR1 is MNHNS and CDR2 is SASEGT. The CDR3, as DNA: TGTGCCAGCAGCGTTTGGGGAGACCGGCCAAGCTACGAGCAGTACTTC. Translated: CASSVWGDRPSYEQYF.

This clonotype was detected only a few times. The chain employs TRBV11-2 and TRBJ2-5; TRBD1 or TRBD2 may be the D gene (6 bases each). This CDR3 spans 15 amino acids. Trimming pared 3 bases from V and 0 bases from J, leaving 11 bases between. The germline V gene encodes CDR1 SGHAT and CDR2 FQNNGV. CDR3 loop: CASSFSGADQETQYF. The CDR3 DNA follows: TGTGCCAGCAGCTTTTCGGGGGCAGACCAAGAGACCCAGTACTTC.

This clonotype came up many times. V and J are TRBV5-6 and TRBJ2-1, with TRBD2 matching 8 bases. The junction had 6 bases not matched to a gene; V was cut back by 2 bases and J by 2 bases. CDR1 and CDR2 from the germline V gene are SGHDT and YYEEEE. This CDR3 comprises 16 residues. The CDR3 spells CASSLQRGSTYNEQFF. For the CDR3, the DNA is TGTGCCAGCAGCTTACAGCGGGGGAGCACCTACAATGAGCAGTTCTTC.

The chain carries TRBV5-4 and TRBJ2-2; possible D gene TRBD2, 6 bases. V shed 3 bases and J shed 6 bases, with 15 bases lying between them. CDR1 and CDR2 from the germline V gene are SGHNT and YYREEE (reference sequence). There are 15 residues in the CDR3. CDR3: CASSWDSQGAGELFF. The CDR3 DNA is TGTGCCAGCAGCTGGGACTCCCAAGGCGCCGGGGAGCTGTTTTTT.

The chain combines TRBV5-1 with TRBJ2-7, with TRBD1 as a possible D gene (6 bases). Trimming stripped 1 base from V and 6 bases from J, with 14 bases between. CDR1 and CDR2 (germline): SGHRS, YFSETQ. This CDR3 has 14 amino acids. DNA for the CDR3: TGCGCCAGCAGCTTGCGTTACGGGACAAGCGAGCAGTACTTC. Its translation is CASSLRYGTSEQYF.

This clonotype came up a few times. V usage is TRBV12-3 or TRBV12-4 and J usage is TRBJ2-2; D perhaps matches TRBD1 (6 bases). V was cut by 11 bases and J by 0 bases, with 13 bases left in between. The CDR3 totals 14 residues. CDR3 sequence reads: CALDRPSNTGELFF. For the CDR3, the DNA is TGTGCCCTTGACAGGCCATCGAACACCGGGGAGCTGTTTTTT.

This clonotype has at least ten counts. The rearrangement uses TRBV20-1 and TRBJ2-5; 13 bases are shared with TRBD2. V shed 5 bases and J 1 base; nucleotides not matched to a gene: 10. The CDR3 has 17 amino acids. Germline values: CDR1 DFQATT, CDR2 SNEGSKA (reference sequence). The CDR3: CSADGLAGVYFQETQYF. CDR3 in DNA: TGCAGTGCTGATGGACTAGCGGGGGTTTACTTCCAAGAGACCCAGTACTTC.

The V and J genes are TRBV7-6 and TRBJ1-5, with 9 bases identical to TRBD1. From germline, CDR1 is SGHVS and CDR2 FNYEAQ. Trimming cost V 5 bases and J 7 bases; bases outside gene matches: 6. This CDR3 spans 14 amino acids. The CDR3 is CASSARTGGQPQHF. For the CDR3, the DNA is TGTGCCAGCAGCGCACGAACAGGGGGCCAGCCCCAGCATTTT.

This clonotype was found a few times. This chain links TRBV5-1 with TRBJ2-1, with 9 bases matching TRBD1. The CDR3 covers 15 residues. CDR1 and CDR2 from the germline V gene are SGHRS and YFSETQ. The J segment lost 6 bases and the V segment lost 4 bases, leaving 8 bases of the junction unmatched. DNA for the CDR3: TGCGCCAGCAGCCCCCGGGACAGGGTGGCCAATGAGCAGTTCTTC. Translation gives CASSPRDRVANEQFF.

V and J are TRBV30 and TRBJ2-7; TRBD2 might be the D (7 bases). V lost 2 bases and J lost 0, with 14 bases in between. Looked up from germline, CDR1 is GTSNPN and CDR2 is SVGIG (reference sequence). CDR3 length: 15 residues. In DNA, the CDR3 is TGTGCCTGGAGTTCCCGGCGGGGGCGCTCCTACGAGCAGTACTTC. It yields the protein CAWSSRRGRSYEQYF.

V usage is TRBV7-2 and J usage is TRBJ2-7; 7 nucleotides line up with TRBD1. The CDR3 sequence is 16 residues long. Germline-derived CDR1 and CDR2 are SGHTA and FQGNSA. The V segment lost 2 bases and the J segment 6 bases; nucleotides outside the gene matches: 13. CDR3 coding DNA: TGTGCCAGCAGCTTACTTGACAGGGTCTTCCCATCCGAGCAGTACTTC. Residues: CASSLLDRVFPSEQYF.

The table lists this clonotype with a few counts. The chain is built from TRBV20-1 and TRBJ1-2, with 7 nucleotides matching TRBD1. V lost 3 bases and J lost 4; bases outside the gene matches: 5. The CDR3 spans 13 residues. CDR1 DFQATT and CDR2 SNEGSKA come from the germline V gene (reference sequence). CDR3 DNA sequence: TGCAGTGCTAGGGACCGGGACAGCTATGGCTACACCTTC. Amino acid sequence: CSARDRDSYGYTF.

The gene calls are TRBV30 and TRBJ2-6; D gene ambiguous. Germline V gene data show CDR1 as GTSNPN and CDR2 as SVGIG (reference sequence). The CDR3 length is 15 residues. V lost 0 bases, J lost 0 bases, and 6 bases lay in between. In DNA form, the CDR3 reads TGTGCCTGGAGTGTACTCGTCTCTGGGGCCAACGTCCTGACTTTC. Its translation: CAWSVLVSGANVLTF.

The chain is built from TRBV29-1 and TRBJ2-5; 7 nucleotides align to TRBD1. Germline trimming cut 5 bases from V and 3 bases from J; bases unmatched to any gene: 6. The germline CDR1 and CDR2 sequences are SQVTM and ANQGSEA. This CDR3 comprises 13 residues. The DNA of the CDR3 is TGCAGCGTTCAGGGGGTTGGTAAAGAGACCCAGTACTTC. As protein: CSVQGVGKETQYF.

The rearrangement joins TRBV5-5 to TRBJ2-3; 7 bases match TRBD1. The V gene's germline CDR1 is SGHKS and CDR2 YYEKEE (reference sequence). The V and J ends lost 5 bases and 2 bases, in that order; junction bases with no gene match: 14. The CDR3 runs to 17 residues. DNA of the CDR3: TGTGCCAGCAGTTCTCATGGGACAGAAACGATCACAGATACGCAGTATTTT. Encoded protein: CASSSHGTETITDTQYF.

This sequence joins TRBV6-2 or TRBV6-3 and TRBJ2-3; no reliable D call. Germline CDR1 MNHEY, CDR2 SVGEGT. V was shortened by 2 bases and J by 0 bases, with 6 bases between the two germline ends. The CDR3 totals 14 residues. In DNA form, the CDR3 reads TGTGCCAGCAGTTACGGACGCAGCACAGATACGCAGTATTTT. Translating gives CASSYGRSTDTQYF.